These T cell receptor beta chains were read from a single sample in a study of spatial heterogeneity in lung cancer. TCRdb reprocessed the 5' RACE reads via MiXCR and lists one record per CDR3 protein. The sample consists of about 14,000 distinct CDR3 sequences, 10% of them appearing once. The sample was PBMCs, taken at surgery. These receptors originate from a male donor with early-stage non-small cell lung cancer. Each CDR3 is given with its conserved first and last residue. The order of the fields is V gene, D gene, clone size, J gene, CDR3 protein, CDR3 DNA. A D gene is named only where the DNA matches it firmly. A clone size is listed for some rows: how often the clone was seen (once, few, many), or a class if it is expanded.

V: TRBV12-3/TRBV12-4
D: TRBD1
size: many
J: TRBJ2-2
CDR3: CAGRTGAFGELFF
DNA: TGTGCCGGACGGACAGGGGCATTCGGGGAGCTGTTTTTT

V: TRBV5-5
D: NA
size: many
J: TRBJ2-1
CDR3: CASSLTIRVSYNEQFF
DNA: TGTGCCAGCAGCTTGACCATTCGGGTCTCCTACAATGAGCAGTTCTTC

V: TRBV27
D: NA
size: many
J: TRBJ2-6
CDR3: CASSASPDSGANVLTF
DNA: TGTGCCAGCAGTGCCTCCCCGGACTCTGGGGCCAACGTCCTGACTTTC

V: TRBV20-1
D: TRBD2
size: many
J: TRBJ2-7
CDR3: CSARAPGLAGGRYEQYF
DNA: TGCAGTGCTAGAGCTCCGGGACTAGCGGGAGGGCGCTACGAGCAGTACTTC

V: TRBV19
D: TRBD1
size: many
J: TRBJ2-1
CDR3: CATRREGTAYNEQFF
DNA: TGTGCCACTCGCCGTGAAGGGACAGCCTACAATGAGCAGTTCTTC

V: TRBV12-3/TRBV12-4
D: NA
size: large
J: TRBJ2-2
CDR3: CASSLAGAGGELFF
DNA: TGTGCCAGCAGTTTGGCAGGGGCGGGCGGGGAGCTGTTTTTT

V: TRBV11-2
D: TRBD1
size: NA
J: TRBJ2-7
CDR3: CASSPLKRQGIYEQYF
DNA: TGTGCCAGCAGCCCCCTCAAACGACAGGGAATCTACGAGCAGTACTTC

V: TRBV12-3/TRBV12-4
D: NA
size: NA
J: TRBJ2-3
CDR3: CASSSDSADTQYF
DNA: TGTGCCAGCAGCTCCGATTCAGCAGATACGCAGTATTTT

V: TRBV5-1
D: TRBD1
size: medium-sized
J: TRBJ2-7
CDR3: CASSWGQAEQYF
DNA: TGCGCCAGCAGCTGGGGACAGGCCGAGCAGTACTTC

V: TRBV4-2
D: NA
size: NA
J: TRBJ1-6
CDR3: CASSNRDGNNSPLHF
DNA: TGTGCCAGCAGCAACCGGGACGGTAATAATTCACCCCTCCACTTT

V: TRBV10-2
D: NA
size: many
J: TRBJ2-3
CDR3: CASSTPDTQYF
DNA: TGCGCCAGCAGCACCCCAGATACGCAGTATTTT

V: TRBV28
D: NA
size: many
J: TRBJ2-5
CDR3: CASSRNREETQYF
DNA: TGTGCCAGCAGTAGAAACAGGGAGGAGACCCAGTACTTC

V: TRBV9
D: TRBD2
size: NA
J: TRBJ2-1
CDR3: CASSVGLTTRTSGKYEQFF
DNA: TGTGCCAGCAGCGTAGGGCTCACCACCCGGACTAGCGGGAAATATGAGCAGTTCTTC

V: TRBV7-3
D: NA
size: many
J: TRBJ2-1
CDR3: CASSLTIDANEQFF
DNA: TGTGCCAGCAGCTTAACTATTGATGCCAATGAGCAGTTCTTC

V: TRBV24-1
D: TRBD2
size: many
J: TRBJ2-7
CDR3: CATSDVGTSGRAGNEQYF
DNA: TGTGCCACCAGTGATGTCGGGACTAGCGGGAGGGCAGGGAACGAGCAGTACTTC

V: TRBV7-2
D: NA
size: NA
J: TRBJ1-6
CDR3: CASSLGPERFNSPLHF
DNA: TGTGCCAGCAGCTTAGGTCCCGAACGGTTCAATTCACCCCTCCACTTT

V: TRBV18
D: NA
size: NA
J: TRBJ2-3
CDR3: CASSPTNGGLGTDTQYF
DNA: TGTGCCAGCTCACCTACCAATGGGGGGCTCGGCACAGATACGCAGTATTTT

V: TRBV5-6
D: NA
size: NA
J: TRBJ2-5
CDR3: CASSLGRRETQYF
DNA: TGTGCCAGCAGCTTGGGACGGCGGGAGACCCAGTACTTC

V: TRBV7-2
D: NA
size: medium-sized
J: TRBJ2-3
CDR3: CASSLAATSTDTQYF
DNA: TGTGCCAGCAGCTTAGCGGCAACTAGCACAGATACGCAGTATTTT

V: TRBV14
D: TRBD2
size: many
J: TRBJ2-5
CDR3: CASSQTRTSGQETQYF
DNA: TGTGCCAGCAGCCAAACCCGGACTAGCGGACAAGAGACCCAGTACTTC

V: TRBV7-2
D: TRBD2
size: NA
J: TRBJ2-1
CDR3: CASSLDFLAGRMCNEQFF
DNA: TGTGCCAGCAGCTTAGATTTTCTAGCGGGTCGAATGTGTAATGAGCAGTTCTTC

V: TRBV7-2
D: TRBD2
size: many
J: TRBJ2-4
CDR3: CASSLDGLAGVTKNIQYF
DNA: TGTGCCAGCAGCTTAGACGGGTTGGCGGGAGTTACCAAAAACATTCAGTACTTC

V: TRBV20-1
D: NA
size: many
J: TRBJ2-5
CDR3: CSAEDRSETQYF
DNA: TGCAGTGCAGAAGACCGGTCCGAGACCCAGTACTTC

V: TRBV5-4
D: NA
size: many
J: TRBJ2-7
CDR3: CASSFPLGEQYF
DNA: TGTGCCAGCAGCTTCCCACTAGGCGAGCAGTACTTC

V: TRBV9
D: TRBD2
size: few
J: TRBJ2-1
CDR3: CASSVGSGAGLAGLNEQFF
DNA: TGTGCCAGCAGCGTAGGATCCGGGGCGGGACTAGCGGGATTAAATGAGCAGTTCTTC

V: TRBV28
D: NA
size: few
J: TRBJ2-1
CDR3: CASSFQSGNEQFF
DNA: TGTGCCAGCAGTTTTCAATCGGGCAATGAGCAGTTCTTC

V: TRBV29-1
D: TRBD2
size: few
J: TRBJ2-1
CDR3: CSASGTSGYNEQFF
DNA: TGCAGCGCCTCCGGGACTAGCGGATACAATGAGCAGTTCTTC

V: TRBV27
D: TRBD2
size: many
J: TRBJ2-1
CDR3: CASRTSGRSFEQFF
DNA: TGTGCCAGCAGAACTAGCGGGAGATCGTTTGAGCAGTTCTTC

V: TRBV5-1
D: NA
size: NA
J: TRBJ1-3
CDR3: CASSPATFSGNTIYF
DNA: TGCGCCAGCAGCCCGGCGACATTCTCTGGAAACACCATATATTTT